The 10 T cell receptor beta chains below were found in one sample sequenced in a study of human T cells and chemical hapten exposure. Time point: patch test 1, 2 weeks after DPC sensitization. Treatment indicated: therapeutic diphenylcyclopropenone sensitization with weekly scalp DPC. TCRdb analysed the RACE reads with MiXCR anew, one entry per CDR3 protein. The data show approximately 82,000 distinct CDR3 sequences, approximately 12% seen once. Specimen: whole blood, collected in connection with sensitization to the hapten diphenylcyclopropenone (DPC). The receptors here all came from a woman aged 55-70 years with alopecia areata. Some clones in this sample may be carry-over from other donors' samples.

This clonotype has at least ten counts. V is TRBV27 and J is TRBJ1-4; D is unresolved. Germline lookup yields CDR1 MNHEY and CDR2 SMNVEV (reference sequence). The CDR3 spans 12 residues. V lost 6 bases and J lost 8, with 10 bases in between. The CDR3 nucleotides read TGTGCCAGCAGGAACGCTGGGGAAAAACTGTTTTTT. This codes for CASRNAGEKLFF.

This chain connects TRBV19 to TRBJ1-6; TRBD1 matches at 8 bases. Unmatched junction bases numbered 2, after V lost 7 bases and J lost 3 bases. Germline loops: CDR1 LNHDA, CDR2 SQIVND (reference sequence). The CDR3 runs to 14 residues. The CDR3 reads CASKTGGYNSPLHF. CDR3 nucleotides: TGTGCCAGTAAAACAGGGGGCTATAATTCACCCCTCCACTTT.

V usage is TRBV6-6 and J usage is TRBJ1-1; a weak D match, TRBD1 (6 bases). Deletions cut 7 bases from V and 3 bases from J, with 15 bases between. Germline V gene data show CDR1 as MNHNY and CDR2 as SVGAGI (reference sequence). The CDR3 totals 14 residues. CDR3 DNA sequence: TGTGCCAGCAACAAACAGGGTGTGGACACTGAAGCTTTCTTT. It codes for CASNKQGVDTEAFF.

This clonotype was found a few times. The V call is TRBV12-3 or TRBV12-4, the J call TRBJ1-2; D is unresolved. CDR3 length equals 12 residues. Trimming cost V 2 bases and J 7 bases, with 8 bases left between them. For the CDR3, the DNA is TGTGCCAGCAGTTTACGGTCAGGTGGCTACACCTTC. Amino acids: CASSLRSGGYTF.

The genes are TRBV3-1 and TRBJ2-2; tentatively, D is TRBD2 (6 bases). This CDR3 region has 15 residues. Germline V gene lookup returns CDR1 LGHDT and CDR2 YNNKEL (reference sequence). The V gene lost 4 bases and the J gene lost 6 bases, with 15 bases spanning the gap. The CDR3 is CASSPTEGIAGELFF. CDR3 bases: TGTGCCAGCAGCCCGACGGAGGGTATAGCCGGGGAGCTGTTTTTT. Supplemented by reference TRBV3-1 and TRBJ2-2, the full variable domain reads DTAVSQTPKYLVTQMGNDKSIKCEQNLGHDTMYWYKQDSKKFLKIMFSYNNKELIINETVPNRFSPKSPDKAHLNLHINSLELGDSAVYFCASSPTEGIAGELFFGEGSRLTVL.

This clonotype was seen a handful of times. The chain couples TRBV27 to TRBJ2-1, with TRBD2 matching over 7 bases. Losses at the gene ends were 8 bases for V and 8 bases for J; bases not matched to a gene: 12. Germline V gene lookup returns CDR1 MNHEY and CDR2 SMNVEV (reference sequence). The CDR3 has 14 residues. CDR3 DNA sequence: TGTGCCAGCGGGGTCGAAGCGGGGCTCCATGAGCAGTTCTTC. It yields the protein CASGVEAGLHEQFF.

This chain connects TRBV5-5 to TRBJ2-1; the D is unclear. The CDR3 contains 13 residues. Germline CDR1 is SGHKS and CDR2 is YYEKEE (reference sequence). V was clipped by 0 bases and J by 4 bases, with 5 bases between them. The CDR3 sequence: CASSLVGYNEQFF. CDR3 coding DNA: TGTGCCAGCAGCTTGGTTGGGTACAATGAGCAGTTCTTC.

At least ten counts were recorded for this clonotype. The chain combines TRBV7-9 with TRBJ2-5, with 15 bases that match TRBD2. Germline V gene lookup returns CDR1 SEHNR and CDR2 FQNEAQ (reference sequence). Trimming took 3 bases from V and 9 from J; bases not matched to a gene: 5. This CDR3 is 15 amino acids long. The CDR3 coding sequence is TGTGCCAGCAGCTTCTGGACTAGCGGGGGGGCGTCCCAGTACTTC. It encodes CASSFWTSGGASQYF.

This clonotype came up a few times. The chain combines TRBV5-1 with TRBJ2-3; no definite D call. Trimming pared 0 bases from V and 2 bases from J, leaving 7 bases between. Germline V gene data show CDR1 as SGHRS and CDR2 as YFSETQ. This CDR3 spans 14 amino acids. This chain's CDR3 is CASSLAQATDTQYF. The CDR3 DNA follows: TGCGCCAGCAGCTTGGCCCAGGCCACAGATACGCAGTATTTT.

A remark on this clonotype: Possible read error: a much larger clone is one base away. The chain is built from TRBV11-2 and TRBJ2-7; D may correspond to TRBD1 or TRBD2 (5 bases each). V was pared by 1 base and J by 7 bases, with 17 bases between. The CDR3 covers 15 residues. Germline assignment: CDR1 SGHAT and CDR2 FQNNGV. This CDR3 is CASSLGSGTRWEQYF. The CDR3, as DNA: TGTGCCAGCAGCTTAGGCTCAGGGACCCGGTGGGAGCAGTACTTC.